These 32 T cell receptor beta chains were all obtained from the same sample, sequenced in a study of CD8 T cells in ankylosing spondylitis. Study-level results: Ankylosing spondylitis blood appeared to be characterized by a TCR beta motif of roughly eight highly homologous variants.

No antigen is known for these receptors. One entry per CDR3 protein results from TCRdb running MiXCR on the 5' RACE reads. The top ten clones hold approximately 6.3% of a sample with around 540,000 distinct CDR3 sequences, roughly 13% of them seen once. What was sequenced was blood, either unsorted or a sorted T cell fraction (not recorded which). The receptor set was obtained from a male donor with ankylosing spondylitis.

The table lists this clonotype with a few counts. The V call is TRBV4-2, the J call TRBJ2-5; TRBD2 aligns across 8 bases. The V gene end was trimmed by 5 bases and the J gene end by 3 bases; junction bases not matched to a gene: 8. CDR3 length: 15 amino acids. From germline, CDR1 is LGHNA and CDR2 YNFKEQ. The CDR3: CASSSGRVEKETQYF. CDR3 DNA sequence: TGTGCCAGCAGCTCCGGGAGGGTGGAGAAAGAGACCCAGTACTTC.

In its sample, this clonotype was seen many times. The chain employs TRBV15 and TRBJ2-1, with D possibly matching TRBD2 (6 bases). Trimming left V 0 bases short and J 3 bases short, with 12 bases between. The CDR3 is 16 residues long. CDR1 and CDR2 (germline): LNHNV, YYDKDF (reference sequence). The CDR3 loop is CATSRDITSSYNEQFF. In DNA, the CDR3 is TGTGCCACCAGCAGAGATATAACTAGCAGCTACAATGAGCAGTTCTTC. The whole variable domain, remainder taken from reference TRBV15 and TRBJ2-1, is DAMVIQNPRYQVTQFGKPVTLSCSQTLNHNVMYWYQQKSSQAPKLLFHYYDKDFNNEADTPDNFQSRRPNTSFCFLDIRSPGLGDTAMYLCATSRDITSSYNEQFFGPGTRLTVL.

The chain joins TRBV7-2 to TRBJ2-7; the match to TRBD2 covers 9 bases. The CDR3 is 16 residues long. V lost 4 bases to trimming and J lost 4 bases; unmatched junction nucleotides: 11. Germline assignment: CDR1 SGHTA and CDR2 FQGNSA. CDR3 bases: TGTGCCAGCAGCTCTGTAGCGGGAGCCAATCCATACGAGCAGTACTTC. Protein sequence: CASSSVAGANPYEQYF.

This clonotype has at least ten counts. The rearrangement joins TRBV5-1 to TRBJ2-1; a weak D match, TRBD2 (7 bases). Germline values: CDR1 SGHRS, CDR2 YFSETQ. This CDR3 comprises 15 residues. V was shortened by 2 bases and J by 6 bases, with 15 bases between the two germline ends. For the CDR3, the DNA is TGCGCCAGCAGCTTTGGGAGGGGGAGTGGCAATGAGCAGTTCTTC. Translated, it gives CASSFGRGSGNEQFF. Supplemented by reference TRBV5-1 and TRBJ2-1, the full variable domain reads KAGVTQTPRYLIKTRGQQVTLSCSPISGHRSVSWYQQTPGQGLQFLFEYFSETQRNKGNFPGRFSGRQFSNSRSEMNVSTLELGDSALYLCASSFGRGSGNEQFFGPGTRLTVL.

This clonotype occurred a few times. This chain connects TRBV19 to TRBJ1-4, with 10 bases aligning to TRBD1. Germline CDR1 LNHDA, CDR2 SQIVND (reference sequence). The V and J ends lost 2 bases and 7 bases, in that order; junction bases with no gene match: 4. This CDR3 contains 15 residues. This CDR3 is CASSIFGTGVEKLFF. CDR3 sequence (DNA): TGTGCCAGTAGTATATTCGGGACAGGGGTTGAAAAACTGTTTTTT.

The V call is TRBV20-1, the J call TRBJ2-1; D unclear. V was pared by 3 bases and J by 2 bases, with 11 bases between. The CDR3 is 14 residues long. Germline V gene lookup returns CDR1 DFQATT and CDR2 SNEGSKA (reference sequence). The CDR3 loop reads CSASGYVTYNEQFF. For the CDR3, the DNA is TGCAGTGCTAGTGGGTACGTAACCTACAATGAGCAGTTCTTC.

The V call is TRBV29-1, the J call TRBJ2-7; 14 bases align to TRBD2. This CDR3 spans 18 amino acids. Germline CDR1 and CDR2: SQVTM and ANQGSEA. Trimming at V came to 3 bases and at J to 3 bases, leaving 13 bases not matched to a gene. The CDR3 sequence is CSVEGTSGSSLSGYEQYF. The CDR3 DNA sequence: TGCAGCGTTGAGGGGACTAGCGGGAGTTCACTTTCCGGCTACGAGCAGTACTTC.

This clonotype was observed a few times. The chain recombines TRBV11-2 with TRBJ2-1; the D gene could be TRBD1 or TRBD2 (5 bases each). V lost 4 bases to trimming and J lost 3 bases, with 13 bases between them. This CDR3 has 15 residues. Germline V CDR1 and CDR2: SGHAT, FQNNGV. The CDR3 sequence: CASSSRVRDYNEQFF. The CDR3 region has the DNA TGTGCCAGCAGCTCCAGGGTGAGGGACTACAATGAGCAGTTCTTC.

The sample holds a few counts of this clonotype. This chain links TRBV28 with TRBJ2-7; 7 bases are a match to TRBD1. The V gene end was trimmed by 4 bases and the J gene end by 2 bases; junction bases not matched to a gene: 14. Germline CDR1 MDHEN, CDR2 SYDVKM. The CDR3 totals 17 residues. CDR3 sequence: CASSSGGADNLPYEQYF. CDR3 sequence (DNA): TGTGCCAGCAGTTCAGGGGGAGCGGACAACCTTCCCTACGAGCAGTACTTC.

This clonotype was counted a few times. V gene TRBV20-1 combines with J gene TRBJ1-5; a possible D gene is TRBD1 (6 bases). This CDR3 comprises 14 residues. V shed 0 bases and J shed 6 bases, with 12 bases lying between them. Germline CDR1 reads DFQATT; CDR2 reads SNEGSKA (reference sequence). CDR3 bases: TGCAGTGCTAGAGACGCTGGGGGCGGTCAGCCCCAGCATTTT. Protein sequence: CSARDAGGGQPQHF.

The rearrangement joins TRBV7-6 to TRBJ2-7, with 7 nucleotides matching TRBD1. The CDR3 length is 16 residues. V was pared by 5 bases and J by 1 base, with 11 bases of the junction left unmatched. Germline V CDR1 and CDR2: SGHVS, FNYEAQ. The CDR3 loop reads CASSRMTGRSSYEQYF. The CDR3 bases are TGTGCCAGCAGCCGTATGACAGGGAGAAGTTCCTACGAGCAGTACTTC. Complete variable domain (other parts from reference TRBV7-6 and TRBJ2-7): GAGVSQSPRYKVTKRGQDVALRCDPISGHVSLYWYRQALGQGPEFLTYFNYEAQQDKSGLPNDRFSAERPEGSISTLTIQRTEQRDSAMYRCASSRMTGRSSYEQYFGPGTRLTVT.

This clonotype was observed a few times. J is TRBJ1-2 and V is TRBV7-9; D is undetermined. This CDR3 contains 16 residues. CDR1 SEHNR and CDR2 FQNEAQ come from the germline V gene (reference sequence). With 1 base removed from V and 4 bases from J, the gap between germline ends came to 16 bases. As DNA, the CDR3 is TGTGCCAGCAGCTTAGAAGGAGCTACACCCCGCTATGGCTACACCTTC. This gives the protein CASSLEGATPRYGYTF.

The V gene is TRBV20-1, the J gene TRBJ2-7, with 11 bases that match TRBD2. This CDR3 has 14 amino acids. Germline assignment: CDR1 DFQATT and CDR2 SNEGSKA (reference sequence). After removal of 5 bases from V and 0 bases from J, the junction contained 3 bases not matched to a gene. DNA of the CDR3: TGCAGTGCTTTTAGCGGGAGGGCCTCCTACGAGCAGTACTTC. Its translation is CSAFSGRASYEQYF.

This clonotype was seen ten or more times. The gene calls are TRBV5-1 and TRBJ1-4; the D gene is possibly TRBD1 (6 bases). V lost 2 bases and J 0 bases, leaving 11 bases between the germline ends. CDR3 length equals 16 residues. Germline-derived CDR1 and CDR2 are SGHRS and YFSETQ. CDR3 sequence (DNA): TGCGCCAGCAGCTTCACCGGACAGCCAACTAATGAAAAACTGTTTTTT. Amino acid sequence: CASSFTGQPTNEKLFF.

The chain combines TRBV20-1 with TRBJ1-4; TRBD1 agrees at 7 bases. The length of the CDR3 is 15 residues. V dropped 2 bases and J dropped 2; count of bases not matched to a gene: 5. Germline loops: CDR1 DFQATT, CDR2 SNEGSKA (reference sequence). CDR3 coding DNA: TGCAGTGCTAGACCCTTACAGGGGACTAATGAAAAACTGTTTTTT. This sequence encodes CSARPLQGTNEKLFF.

In this sample, this clonotype turned up a few times. The chain has TRBV11-2 and TRBJ2-3; D may be TRBD1 or TRBD2 (5 bases each). Trimming left V 5 bases short and J 2 bases short, with 11 bases between. Germline-derived CDR1 and CDR2 are SGHAT and FQNNGV. There are 14 residues in the CDR3. The CDR3 DNA reads as TGTGCCAGCAGCCCCGGGACGAACACAGATACGCAGTATTTT. Residues: CASSPGTNTDTQYF.

The chain couples TRBV4-2 to TRBJ1-4; no clear D. This CDR3 has 18 amino acids. Trimming removed 0 bases at V and 0 bases at J, with 14 bases between. The germline V gene encodes CDR1 LGHNA and CDR2 YNFKEQ. The CDR3 sequence: CASSQEIGHDATNEKLFF. The CDR3 DNA follows: TGTGCCAGCAGCCAAGAGATAGGGCACGATGCAACTAATGAAAAACTGTTTTTT.

The chain is built from TRBV25-1 and TRBJ2-7, with 12 nucleotides matching TRBD2. Per the germline V gene, CDR1 is MGHDK and CDR2 is SYGVNS. V dropped 1 base and J dropped 1; count of bases not matched to a gene: 2. This CDR3 comprises 16 residues. CDR3 in amino acids: CASSESGLAGSYEQYF. CDR3 nucleotides: TGTGCCAGCAGTGAATCCGGACTAGCGGGATCCTACGAGCAGTACTTC.

This clonotype was seen just once. This chain joins TRBV6-1 and TRBJ2-3; TRBD1 might be the D (5 bases). The CDR3 is 13 residues long. Germline V CDR1 and CDR2: MNHNS, SASEGT. Trimming took off 2 bases at V and 7 bases at J, with 10 bases between the two ends. The CDR3 DNA sequence: TGTGCCAGCAGTGAATCCAGGGTGAATACGCAGTATTTT. Its translation: CASSESRVNTQYF.

This clonotype was detected a few times. This rearrangement joins TRBV2 to TRBJ2-7; 11 bases are shared with TRBD2. The CDR3 is made up of 15 amino acids. V lost 6 bases and J lost 5; bases outside the gene matches: 9. CDR1 and CDR2 (germline): SNHLY, FYNNEI. The CDR3 sequence: CASSRIAGGPNEQYF. CDR3 nucleotide sequence: TGTGCCAGCAGCCGTATAGCGGGAGGGCCTAACGAGCAGTACTTC.

In this sample, this clonotype turned up a few times. The chain recombines TRBV12-3 or TRBV12-4 with TRBJ2-7; D possibly corresponds to TRBD2 (6 bases). Deletions cut 6 bases from V and 2 bases from J, with 14 bases between. This CDR3 comprises 14 residues. CDR3 DNA: TGTGCCAGCAGCCCCGGGTGGGGGGCCTACGAGCAGTACGTC. It specifies CASSPGWGAYEQYV.

In its sample, this clonotype was seen a few times. The chain joins TRBV20-1 to TRBJ2-1, with 9 bases aligning to TRBD2. Germline values: CDR1 DFQATT, CDR2 SNEGSKA (reference sequence). J was trimmed by 10 bases and V by 6 bases; bases with no gene match: 13. The CDR3 loop spans 14 amino acids. For the CDR3, the DNA is TGCAGTGCCCCACGGGGCCGGGCGGGGGGGGAGCAGTTCTTC. Translation: CSAPRGRAGGEQFF.

There are many counts of this clonotype. The chain is built from TRBV24-1 and TRBJ2-1; D is undetermined. V lost 3 bases and J lost 4, with 9 bases in between. The CDR3 length is 14 residues. Germline lookup yields CDR1 KGHDR and CDR2 SFDVKD. This chain's CDR3 is CATSDPNTYNEQFF. The DNA of the CDR3 is TGTGCCACCAGTGATCCGAACACGTACAATGAGCAGTTCTTC.

This rearrangement joins TRBV10-3 to TRBJ1-2; the match to TRBD1 covers 9 bases. With V trimmed by 6 bases and J by 3 bases, 5 bases remained unmatched. The CDR3 is 14 residues long. Looked up from germline, CDR1 is ENHRY and CDR2 is SYGVKD. The CDR3 protein is CAISPGQGYYGYTF. As DNA, the CDR3 is TGTGCCATCAGCCCGGGACAGGGATACTATGGCTACACCTTC.

This clonotype has only a few counts. The chain links TRBV29-1 to TRBJ2-3; the match to TRBD1 covers 9 bases. Trimming took 2 bases from V and 2 from J; bases not matched to a gene: 8. CDR3 length equals 16 residues. From germline, CDR1 is SQVTM and CDR2 ANQGSEA. DNA of the CDR3: TGCAGCGTTGAATGGGGACAGGGACGCAACACAGATACGCAGTATTTT. The encoded protein is CSVEWGQGRNTDTQYF.

V is TRBV29-1 and J is TRBJ2-3, with TRBD1 matching over 10 bases. Losses at the gene ends were 7 bases for V and 6 bases for J; bases not matched to a gene: 7. CDR1 SQVTM and CDR2 ANQGSEA come from the germline V gene. CDR3 length: 13 amino acids. The CDR3 here is CSAIGTGVDTQYF. The CDR3 DNA reads TGCAGCGCCATCGGGACAGGGGTTGATACGCAGTATTTT.

V gene TRBV11-2 combines with J gene TRBJ2-2; TRBD2 matches at 8 bases. CDR1 and CDR2 from the germline V gene are SGHAT and FQNNGV. V lost 4 bases and J lost 3; bases outside the gene matches: 4. This CDR3 comprises 15 residues. CDR3 nucleotides: TGTGCCAGCAGCTCGGGACTAGGAGACACCGGGGAGCTGTTTTTT. It is translated as CASSSGLGDTGELFF.

The sample holds many counts of this clonotype. The CDR3 DNA sequence: TGTGCCAGCAGCTTTTCCGGCTACGAGCAGTACGTC. Translation gives CASSFSGYEQYV. The J gene is TRBJ2-7, the V gene TRBV7-8; D uncertain. Germline-derived CDR1 and CDR2 are SGHVS and FQNEAQ. The ends were cut back, 3 bases at V and 3 bases at J, with 6 bases in the middle. The CDR3 covers 12 residues.

In its sample, this clonotype was seen many times. The V call is TRBV5-6, the J call TRBJ2-5; D could derive from TRBD1 or TRBD2 (5 bases each). The CDR3 covers 16 residues. Germline CDR1 SGHDT, CDR2 YYEEEE. Trimming pared 2 bases from V and 5 bases from J, leaving 19 bases between. CDR3 sequence (DNA): TGTGCCAGCAGCTTAACCACGGGACCCCCGAGGGAGACCCAGTACTTC. It is translated as CASSLTTGPPRETQYF.

This clonotype was counted a few times. CDR3 nucleotide sequence: TGCAGTGCTAGAGATCCCTCAGGAGGGTACAATGAGCAGTTCTTC. Protein product: CSARDPSGGYNEQFF. The rearrangement uses TRBV20-1 and TRBJ2-1, with D possibly matching TRBD2 (6 bases). The germline V gene has CDR1 DFQATT and CDR2 SNEGSKA (reference sequence). The CDR3 consists of 15 residues. Trimming took 0 bases from V and 4 from J, leaving 13 bases between them.

The table lists this clonotype with a few counts. The chain has TRBV28 and TRBJ1-1; 10 nucleotides agree with TRBD1. Germline V gene sequence: CDR1 MDHEN, CDR2 SYDVKM. The ends lost 5 bases at V and 4 bases at J; junction bases unmatched: 7. The CDR3 is 15 amino acids. In DNA, the CDR3 is TGTGCCAGCAGTCAAGGGACAGGGGCAGTCACTGAAGCTTTCTTT. This translates into CASSQGTGAVTEAFF. Using reference TRBV28 and TRBJ1-1 for the parts outside the CDR3, the full variable domain is DVKVTQSSRYLVKRTGEKVFLECVQDMDHENMFWYRQDPGLGLRLIYFSYDVKMKEKGDIPEGYSVSREKKERFSLILESASTNQTSMYLCASSQGTGAVTEAFFGQGTRLTVV.

This clonotype has just a few counts. This sequence joins TRBV9 and TRBJ2-2; TRBD1 or TRBD2 may be the D gene (6 bases each). CDR1 is SGDLS and CDR2 is YYNGEE in the germline V gene. This CDR3 is built from 16 residues. Trimming left V 2 bases short and J 5 bases short, with 16 bases between. This chain's CDR3 is CASSVGGRQLTGELFF. The CDR3 DNA reads TGTGCCAGCAGCGTGGGGGGCCGCCAGTTGACCGGGGAGCTGTTTTTT.